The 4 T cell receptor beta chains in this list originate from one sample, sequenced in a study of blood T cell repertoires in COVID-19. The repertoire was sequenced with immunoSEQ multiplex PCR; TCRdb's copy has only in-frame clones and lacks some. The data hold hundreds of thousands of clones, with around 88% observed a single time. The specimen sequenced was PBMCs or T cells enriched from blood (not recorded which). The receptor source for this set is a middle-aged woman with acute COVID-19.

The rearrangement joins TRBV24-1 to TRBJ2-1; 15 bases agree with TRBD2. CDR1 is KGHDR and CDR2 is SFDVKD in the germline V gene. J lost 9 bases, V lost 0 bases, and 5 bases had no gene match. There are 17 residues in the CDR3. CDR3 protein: CATSDLKGLAGGSEQFF. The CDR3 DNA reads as TGTGCCACCAGTGATTTGAAGGGACTAGCGGGAGGAAGTGAGCAGTTCTTC.

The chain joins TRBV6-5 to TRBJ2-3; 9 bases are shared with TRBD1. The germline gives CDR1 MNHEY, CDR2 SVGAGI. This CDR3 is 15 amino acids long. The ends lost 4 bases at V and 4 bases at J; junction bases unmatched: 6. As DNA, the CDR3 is TGTGCCAGCAGTTCTAGACAGGGGGGCGCAGATACGCAGTATTTT. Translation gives CASSSRQGGADTQYF.

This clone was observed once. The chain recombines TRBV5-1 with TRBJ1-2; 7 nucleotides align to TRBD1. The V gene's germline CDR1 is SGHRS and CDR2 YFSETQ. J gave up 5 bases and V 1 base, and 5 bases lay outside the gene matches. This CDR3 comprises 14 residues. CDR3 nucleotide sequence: TGCGCCAGCAGCTTGAGCGGACAGGAGTATGGCTACACCTTC. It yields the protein CASSLSGQEYGYTF.

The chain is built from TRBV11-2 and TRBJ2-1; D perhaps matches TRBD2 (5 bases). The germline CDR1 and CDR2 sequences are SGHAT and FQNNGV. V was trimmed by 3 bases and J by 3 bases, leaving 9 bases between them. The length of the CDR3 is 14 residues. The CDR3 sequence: CASSLAGFYNEQFF. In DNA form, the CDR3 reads TGTGCCAGCAGCTTGGCGGGTTTCTACAATGAGCAGTTCTTC.